A single sample gave rise to the 9 T cell receptor beta chains below, sequenced in a study of CD8 T cells in Susac syndrome. RNA amounts of about 0.45 to 1 ug underwent reverse transcription with random hexamers. TCRdb reprocessed the immunoSEQ multiplex PCR reads via MiXCR and lists one record per CDR3 protein. The data show approximately 190,000 distinct CDR3 sequences, more than 85% seen once. Sequenced sample: CD8+ T cells from PBMCs. The receptors were gathered from a human donor with Susac syndrome.

This chain connects TRBV30 to TRBJ2-6, with 7 bases fitting TRBD2. This CDR3 has 17 residues. CDR1 is GTSNPN and CDR2 is SVGIG in the germline V gene (reference sequence). J gave up 1 base and V 1 base, and 7 bases lay outside the gene matches. CDR3 sequence reads: CAWSGMGGESGANVLTF. In DNA, the CDR3 is TGTGCCTGGAGTGGAATGGGGGGGGAGTCTGGGGCCAACGTCCTGACTTTC.

The chain couples TRBV27 to TRBJ2-7; 8 nucleotides line up with TRBD2. The V gene's germline CDR1 is MNHEY and CDR2 SMNVEV (reference sequence). The CDR3 is 14 amino acids. V was clipped by 6 bases and J by 6 bases; unmatched bases: 10. CDR3 bases: TGTGCCAGCAGGCCGGGACTAGGATCATCCGAGCAGTACTTC. It encodes CASRPGLGSSEQYF.

The chain links TRBV30 to TRBJ1-1; 8 bases are a match to TRBD1. Per the germline V gene, CDR1 is GTSNPN and CDR2 is SVGIG (reference sequence). The CDR3 runs 13 residues. The junction had 10 bases not matched to a gene; V was cut back by 2 bases and J by 11 bases. The CDR3 DNA reads TGTGCCTGGAGTTCTCTTCCGGGACAGGAGGCTTTCTTT. The encoded protein is CAWSSLPGQEAFF.

The chain is built from TRBV28 and TRBJ1-1, with no clear D. The CDR3 length is 14 residues. Trimming cost V 4 bases and J 1 base, with 10 bases left between them. Germline V lookup: CDR1 MDHEN, CDR2 SYDVKM. CDR3 loop: CASSYRRTNTEAFF. The CDR3 DNA reads as TGTGCCAGCAGTTACCGCCGGACGAACACTGAAGCTTTCTTT.

CDR3 loop: CASSEFAGGIETQYF. The CDR3 nucleotides are TGCGCCAGCAGTGAATTTGCAGGGGGCATCGAGACCCAGTACTTC. J is TRBJ2-5 and V is TRBV10-1; 8 nucleotides agree with TRBD1. Germline assignment: CDR1 WNHNN and CDR2 SYGVQD (reference sequence). J gave up 5 bases and V 3 bases, and 8 bases lay outside the gene matches. The CDR3 runs to 15 residues.

The chain has TRBV13 and TRBJ2-3; possible D gene TRBD2, 8 bases. Per the germline V gene, CDR1 is PRHDT and CDR2 is FYEKMQ (reference sequence). The CDR3 covers 18 residues. The ends were cut back, 4 bases at V and 2 bases at J, with 22 bases in the middle. This CDR3 is CASSYMSGGQGVTDTQYF. The CDR3 coding sequence is TGTGCCAGCAGCTACATGAGCGGGGGTCAGGGGGTCACAGATACGCAGTATTTT.

V gene TRBV2 combines with J gene TRBJ2-1, with unresolved D. Germline V gene sequence: CDR1 SNHLY, CDR2 FYNNEI. V lost 6 bases to trimming and J lost 7 bases, with 4 bases between them. The CDR3 sequence is 10 residues long. In DNA form, the CDR3 reads TGTGCCAGCAGACTAAATGAGCAGTTCTTC. Its translation is CASRLNEQFF.

In this sample, this clonotype turned up once. V gene TRBV20-1 combines with J gene TRBJ1-5; tentative D call: TRBD1 (6 bases). This CDR3 contains 14 residues. Germline V CDR1 and CDR2: DFQATT, SNEGSKA (reference sequence). V lost 6 bases, J lost 3 bases, and 15 bases lay in between. The CDR3, as DNA: TGCAGTGCCCAAGCGGGGGGCCCCAATCAGCCCCAGCATTTT. Encoded protein: CSAQAGGPNQPQHF.

This clonotype is a singleton in its sample. The rearrangement joins TRBV27 to TRBJ2-7, with D unresolved. CDR1 MNHEY and CDR2 SMNVEV come from the germline V gene (reference sequence). The CDR3 is 13 amino acids. Trimming stripped 6 bases from V and 0 bases from J, with 9 bases between. CDR3: CASRQASSYEQYF. DNA of the CDR3: TGTGCCAGCAGGCAGGCAAGCTCCTACGAGCAGTACTTC.